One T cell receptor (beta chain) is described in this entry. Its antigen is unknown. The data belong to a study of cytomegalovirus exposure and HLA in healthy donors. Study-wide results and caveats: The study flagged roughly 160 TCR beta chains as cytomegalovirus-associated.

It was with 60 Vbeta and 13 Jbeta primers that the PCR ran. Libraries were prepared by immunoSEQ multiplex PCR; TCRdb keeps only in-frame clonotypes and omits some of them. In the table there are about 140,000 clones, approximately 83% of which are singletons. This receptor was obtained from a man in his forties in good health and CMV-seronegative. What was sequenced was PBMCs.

The CDR3 loop reads CASSGQGGYYEQYF. CDR3 in DNA: TGTGCCAGCAGTGGACAGGGAGGTTACTACGAGCAGTACTTC. The chain links TRBV2 to TRBJ2-7, with D possibly being TRBD1 (7 bases). Trimming cost V 4 bases and J 3 bases, with 13 bases left between them. Germline loops: CDR1 SNHLY, CDR2 FYNNEI. The CDR3 loop spans 14 amino acids.